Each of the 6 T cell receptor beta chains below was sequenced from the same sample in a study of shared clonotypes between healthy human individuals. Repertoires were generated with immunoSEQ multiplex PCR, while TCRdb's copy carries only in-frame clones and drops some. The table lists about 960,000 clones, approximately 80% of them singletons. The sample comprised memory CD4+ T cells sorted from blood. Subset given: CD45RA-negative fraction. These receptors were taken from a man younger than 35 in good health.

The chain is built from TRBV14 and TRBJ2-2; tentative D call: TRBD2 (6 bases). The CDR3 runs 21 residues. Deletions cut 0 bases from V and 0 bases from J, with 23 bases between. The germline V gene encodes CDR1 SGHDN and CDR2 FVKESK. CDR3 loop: CASSQDFWEEGMNANTGELFF. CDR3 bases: TGTGCCAGCAGCCAAGATTTCTGGGAGGAAGGGATGAACGCGAACACCGGGGAGCTGTTTTTT.

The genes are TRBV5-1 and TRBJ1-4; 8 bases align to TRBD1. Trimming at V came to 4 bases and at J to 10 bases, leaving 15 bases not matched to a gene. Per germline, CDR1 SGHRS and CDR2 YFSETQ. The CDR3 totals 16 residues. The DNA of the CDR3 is TGCGCCAGCAGCAGTGGGACAGGCGAGTCTCAGGGAAAACTGTTTTTT. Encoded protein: CASSSGTGESQGKLFF.

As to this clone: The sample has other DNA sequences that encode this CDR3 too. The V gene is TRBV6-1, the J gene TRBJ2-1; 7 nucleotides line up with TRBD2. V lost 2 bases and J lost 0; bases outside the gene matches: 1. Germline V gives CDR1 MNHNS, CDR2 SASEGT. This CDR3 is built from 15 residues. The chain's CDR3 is CASSELAGSYNEQFF. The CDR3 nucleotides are TGTGCCAGCAGTGAATTAGCGGGCTCCTACAATGAGCAGTTCTTC.

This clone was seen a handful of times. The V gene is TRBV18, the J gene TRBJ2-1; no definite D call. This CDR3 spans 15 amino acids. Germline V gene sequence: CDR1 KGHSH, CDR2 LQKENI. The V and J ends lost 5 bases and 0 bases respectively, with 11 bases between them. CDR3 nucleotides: TGTGCCAGCTCAATAGGGTCGAGCTCCTACAATGAGCAGTTCTTC. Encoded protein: CASSIGSSSYNEQFF.

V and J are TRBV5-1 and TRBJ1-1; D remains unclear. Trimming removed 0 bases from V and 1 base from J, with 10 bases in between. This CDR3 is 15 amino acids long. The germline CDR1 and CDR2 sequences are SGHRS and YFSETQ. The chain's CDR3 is CASSLGNTQNTEAFF. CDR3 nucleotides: TGCGCCAGCAGCTTGGGGAACACCCAGAACACTGAAGCTTTCTTT.

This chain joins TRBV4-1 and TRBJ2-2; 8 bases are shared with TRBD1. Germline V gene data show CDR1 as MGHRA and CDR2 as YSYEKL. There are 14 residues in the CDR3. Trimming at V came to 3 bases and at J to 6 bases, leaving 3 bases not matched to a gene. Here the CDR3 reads CASSQGTGSGELFF. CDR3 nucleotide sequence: TGCGCCAGCAGCCAGGGGACAGGCTCCGGGGAGCTGTTTTTT.